A selection of T cell receptor beta chains follows, all from one sample in a study of cytomegalovirus exposure and HLA in healthy donors. Produced via immunoSEQ multiplex PCR; TCRdb's table is partial and in-frame only. The repertoire includes some 130,000 clones, over 70% of them detected once, and around 1.9% sits in the top ten. Sequenced input: PBMCs. These receptors came from a woman aged 40 to 50 in good health and CMV-seronegative. Each CDR3 is given with its conserved first and last residue. The D gene is left open where the match is weak. Clone size is not always given. Where it is, it says once, few, many or a class for expanded clones.

>TRBJ1-1|NA|NA|17|TRBV7-7
CASSPLRQGNLRTEAFF
TGTGCCAGCAGCCCTCTGCGGCAGGGGAATCTTAGGACTGAAGCTTTCTTT
>TRBJ2-7|TRBD2|NA|16|TRBV27
CASSLQPGLAAYEQYF
TGTGCCAGCAGTTTGCAGCCGGGACTAGCGGCCTACGAGCAGTACTTC
>TRBJ2-3|NA|few|14|TRBV10-3
CAISVSGSTDTQYF
TGTGCCATCAGTGTAAGCGGTAGCACAGATACGCAGTATTTT
>TRBJ1-3|NA|NA|14|TRBV14
CASSQPTGGNTIYF
TGTGCCAGCAGCCAACCGACTGGGGGGAACACCATATATTTT
>TRBJ2-2|NA|NA|13|TRBV9
CASSAPGIGELFF
TGTGCCAGCAGCGCGCCCGGGATCGGGGAGCTGTTTTTT
>TRBJ1-2|TRBD1|NA|15|TRBV27
CASSLWGDRGDGYTF
TGTGCCAGCAGTTTATGGGGGGACAGGGGCGATGGCTACACCTTC
>TRBJ1-2|NA|NA|17|TRBV27
CASSLYSLGGNNYGYTF
TGTGCCAGCAGTTTGTATTCCCTCGGGGGAAATAACTATGGCTACACCTTC
>TRBJ2-1|TRBD2|NA|13|TRBV5-4
CASSWMASGEQFF
TGTGCCAGCAGCTGGATGGCTAGCGGAGAGCAGTTCTTC
>TRBJ2-2|NA|NA|14|TRBV7-3
CASSLSGIGGELFF
TGTGCCAGCAGCTTATCGGGTATAGGAGGGGAGCTGTTTTTT
>TRBJ1-4|TRBD1|NA|16|TRBV5-5
CASSPGQGVGGEKLFF
TGTGCCAGCAGCCCTGGACAGGGGGTAGGTGGTGAAAAACTGTTTTTT
>TRBJ2-3|TRBD1|once|16|TRBV5-1
CASSPDRGEITDTQYF
TGCGCCAGCAGCCCGGACAGGGGGGAGATCACAGATACGCAGTATTTT
>TRBJ2-7|NA|NA|15|TRBV15
CATSRGGELVYEQYF
TGTGCCACCAGCAGAGGCGGCGAGCTTGTTTACGAGCAGTACTTC
>TRBJ2-1|TRBD2|NA|15|TRBV7-8
CASNPSGRAFGEQFF
TGTGCCAGCAACCCAAGCGGGAGGGCCTTCGGTGAGCAGTTCTTC
>TRBJ2-7|TRBD2|NA|13|TRBV29-1
CSVKRDYTGEQYF
TGCAGTGTCAAACGGGACTATACGGGGGAGCAGTACTTC
>TRBJ2-5|NA|NA|14|TRBV30
CAWRPGLLQETQYF
TGTGCCTGGAGACCTGGACTACTTCAAGAGACCCAGTACTTC
>TRBJ2-1|NA|NA|14|TRBV5-6
CASSLAESYNEQFF
TGTGCCAGCAGCTTGGCCGAGAGCTACAATGAGCAGTTCTTC
>TRBJ2-5|NA|NA|13|TRBV27
CASSPLVEGTQYF
TGTGCCAGCAGTCCACTCGTGGAGGGGACCCAGTACTTC
>TRBJ2-1|NA|NA|15|TRBV10-1
CASSASDRGTSGQFF
TGCGCCAGCAGTGCCTCGGACAGGGGGACTAGCGGGCAGTTCTTC
>TRBJ2-1|NA|NA|14|TRBV2
CASSLSASYNEQFF
TGTGCCAGCTCACTCAGCGCATCCTACAATGAGCAGTTCTTC
>TRBJ2-4|TRBD2|NA|15|TRBV6-6
CASAAGGLAKNIQYF
TGTGCCAGCGCCGCGGGGGGGCTAGCCAAAAACATTCAGTACTTC
>TRBJ1-1|TRBD1|NA|16|TRBV30
CAWSVKAGTGATEAFF
TGTGCCTGGAGTGTTAAAGCCGGGACAGGGGCCACTGAAGCTTTCTTT
>TRBJ1-4|NA|few|17|TRBV28
CASRRNAPGNSNEKLFF
TGTGCCAGCAGACGTAACGCACCGGGGAATTCTAATGAAAAACTGTTTTTT
>TRBJ1-1|TRBD1|few|15|TRBV19
CATCGTGKGYTEAFF
TGTGCCACCTGCGGGACAGGGAAAGGGTACACTGAAGCTTTCTTT
>TRBJ2-1|NA|NA|15|TRBV5-1
CASSLQGWSYNEQFF
TGCGCCAGCAGCTTACAGGGTTGGTCCTACAATGAGCAGTTCTTC
>TRBJ2-1|TRBD2|few|16|TRBV5-1
CASRNFLAGGLGEQFF
TGCGCCAGCAGAAATTTCCTAGCGGGAGGGCTTGGTGAGCAGTTCTTC
>TRBJ2-1|NA|NA|15|TRBV5-1
CASSLQNPSVSEQFF
TGCGCCAGCAGCTTACAAAACCCGAGCGTAAGTGAGCAGTTCTTC
>TRBJ2-2|NA|NA|13|TRBV6-6
CASSQQGPGELFF
TGTGCCAGCTCCCAACAGGGTCCCGGGGAGCTGTTTTTT
>TRBJ2-5|NA|NA|13|TRBV6-6
CASSGSWAETQYF
TGTGCCAGCAGTGGCTCTTGGGCGGAGACCCAGTACTTC
>TRBJ1-6|NA|few|17|TRBV7-9
CASSLRVGQGRNSPLHF
TGTGCCAGCAGCTTAAGGGTAGGGCAGGGGCGAAATTCACCCCTCCACTTT
>TRBJ2-7|TRBD2|NA|15|TRBV19
CASSNPSGRKDEQYF
TGTGCCAGTAGTAACCCTAGCGGGAGGAAGGACGAGCAGTACTTC
>TRBJ2-1|TRBD2|NA|16|TRBV28
CASSFGPGTSDSEQFF
TGTGCCAGCAGTTTCGGGCCCGGGACTAGCGATAGTGAGCAGTTCTTC
>TRBJ2-7|TRBD1|few|14|TRBV5-6
CASSFGTGSLEQYF
TGTGCCAGCAGCTTCGGGACAGGGAGTCTCGAGCAGTACTTC
>TRBJ2-2|TRBD2|few|15|TRBV6-5
CASSSGTSSAGELFF
TGTGCCAGCAGTTCCGGGACTAGCTCGGCCGGGGAGCTGTTTTTT